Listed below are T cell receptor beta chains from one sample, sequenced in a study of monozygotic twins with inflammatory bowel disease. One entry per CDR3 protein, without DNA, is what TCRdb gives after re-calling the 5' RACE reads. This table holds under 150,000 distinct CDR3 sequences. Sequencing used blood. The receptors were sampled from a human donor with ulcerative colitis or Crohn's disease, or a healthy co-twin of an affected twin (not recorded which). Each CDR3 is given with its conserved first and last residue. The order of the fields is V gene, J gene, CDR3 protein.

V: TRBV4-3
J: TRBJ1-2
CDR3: CASSQVPGDGLIYGYTF

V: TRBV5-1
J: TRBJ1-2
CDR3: CASSPERANGYTF

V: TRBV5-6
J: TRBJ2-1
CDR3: CASSFRSHRDSYNEQFF

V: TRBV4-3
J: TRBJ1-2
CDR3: CASRQGDWGYGYTF

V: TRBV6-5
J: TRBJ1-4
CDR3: CASSYGRAFEKLFF

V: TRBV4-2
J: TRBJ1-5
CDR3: CASSPFRWGNQPQHF

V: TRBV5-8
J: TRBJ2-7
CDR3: CASSLVWALSYEQYF

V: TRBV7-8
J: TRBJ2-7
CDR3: CASSPLRVPSYEQYF

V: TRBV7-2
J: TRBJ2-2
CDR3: CASSPIGTGELFF

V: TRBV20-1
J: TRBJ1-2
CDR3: CSAIRQGAAGYGYTF

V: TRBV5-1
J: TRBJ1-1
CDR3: CASSLVFGFMNTEAFF

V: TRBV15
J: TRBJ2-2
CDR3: CATGRTENTGELFF

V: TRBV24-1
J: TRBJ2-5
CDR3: CATSDPQAPRGETQYF

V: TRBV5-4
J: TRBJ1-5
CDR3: CASSTDRENQPQHF

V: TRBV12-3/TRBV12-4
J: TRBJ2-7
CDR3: CASSSHRQGSVVEQYF

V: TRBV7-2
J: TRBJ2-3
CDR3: CASSLGGDSDTQYF

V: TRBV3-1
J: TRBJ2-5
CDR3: CASSFRGEETQYF

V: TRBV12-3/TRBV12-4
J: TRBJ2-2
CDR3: CASIGLGLAGGANTGELFF

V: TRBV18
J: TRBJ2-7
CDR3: CASSPTGQGSPEQYF

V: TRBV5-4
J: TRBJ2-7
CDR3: CASSLSGSSYEQYF

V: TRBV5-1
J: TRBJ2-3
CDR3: CATTGGSTDTQYF

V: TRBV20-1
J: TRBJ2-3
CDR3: CSARARDGLHGDTQYF

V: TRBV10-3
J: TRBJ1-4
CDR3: CAISESTTGRAFF

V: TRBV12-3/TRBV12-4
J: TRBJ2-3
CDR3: CASSSSGGPDTQYF

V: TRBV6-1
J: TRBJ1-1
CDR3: CASSGPRVDTEAFF

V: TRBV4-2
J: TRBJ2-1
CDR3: CASSRGQGNTYNEQFF

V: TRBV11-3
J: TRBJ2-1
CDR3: CASSLSSGGARDNEQFF

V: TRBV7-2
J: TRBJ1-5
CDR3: CASSFISDQPQHF

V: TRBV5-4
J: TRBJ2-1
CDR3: CASSLEAGPGFYNEQFF

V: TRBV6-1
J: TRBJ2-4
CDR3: CASSQMETLAKNIQYF

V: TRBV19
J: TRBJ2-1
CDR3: CASSIIISGTDYNEQFF

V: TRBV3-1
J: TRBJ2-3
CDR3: CASSQDPTGLTDTQYF

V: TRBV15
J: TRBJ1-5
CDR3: CATSRDMSNQPQHF

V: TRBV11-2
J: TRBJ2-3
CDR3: CASSLEVSSGASADTQYF

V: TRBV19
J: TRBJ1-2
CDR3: CASSIQGRSNYGYTF

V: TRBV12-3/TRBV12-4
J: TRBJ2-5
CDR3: CASSLWGVQETQYF

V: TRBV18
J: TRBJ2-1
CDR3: CASSPSWDRYYNEQFF

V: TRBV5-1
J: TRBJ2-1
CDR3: CASSLRGQVNDEQFF

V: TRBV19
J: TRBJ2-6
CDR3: CASTLMGVAGANVLTF

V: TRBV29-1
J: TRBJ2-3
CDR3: CSVDPGQSDTQYF

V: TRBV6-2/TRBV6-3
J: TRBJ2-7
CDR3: CASSYFPDRMDYEQYF

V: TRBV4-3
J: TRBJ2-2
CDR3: CASSKGQEGTGELFF

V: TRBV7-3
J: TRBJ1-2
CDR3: CASRQGGSSSYTF

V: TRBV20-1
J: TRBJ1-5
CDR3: CSAHEGTGINQPQHF

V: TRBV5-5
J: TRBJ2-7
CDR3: CASSLVTYEQYF

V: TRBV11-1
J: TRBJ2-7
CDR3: CASSLSFRQGPSYEQYF

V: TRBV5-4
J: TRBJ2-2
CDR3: CASSLDAGTLGTGELFF

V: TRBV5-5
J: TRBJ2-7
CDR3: CASSPGGDRLSYEQYF

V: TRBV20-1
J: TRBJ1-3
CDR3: CSASHTWTSGNTIYF

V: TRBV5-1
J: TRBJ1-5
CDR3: CASSPGGYSNQPQHF

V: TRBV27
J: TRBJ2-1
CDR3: CASSNLAGGVGEQFF

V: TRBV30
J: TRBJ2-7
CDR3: CAWAFGQGVNEQYF

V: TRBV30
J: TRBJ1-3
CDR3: CAWSFNRGLSGNTIYF

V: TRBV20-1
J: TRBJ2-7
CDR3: CSAPIGSGSYEQYF

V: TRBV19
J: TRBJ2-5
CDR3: CASKRTRQETQYF

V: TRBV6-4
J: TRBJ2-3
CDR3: CASSDSQGPDTQYF

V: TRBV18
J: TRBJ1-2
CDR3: CASSPPEQGHGYTF

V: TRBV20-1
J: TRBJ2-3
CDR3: CSAGQLAGGPDTQYF

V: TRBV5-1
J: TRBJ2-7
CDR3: CASSLGTVGEQYF